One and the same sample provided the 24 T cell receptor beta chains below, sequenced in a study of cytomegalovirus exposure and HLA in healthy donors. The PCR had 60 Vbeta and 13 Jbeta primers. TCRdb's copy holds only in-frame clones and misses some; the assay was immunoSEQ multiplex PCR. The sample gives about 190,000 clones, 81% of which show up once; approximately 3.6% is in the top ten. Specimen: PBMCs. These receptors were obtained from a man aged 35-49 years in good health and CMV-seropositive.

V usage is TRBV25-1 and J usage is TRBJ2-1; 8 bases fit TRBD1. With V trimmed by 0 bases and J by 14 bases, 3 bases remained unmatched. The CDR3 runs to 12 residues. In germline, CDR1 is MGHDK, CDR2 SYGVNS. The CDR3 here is CASSEYKTGEFF. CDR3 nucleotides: TGTGCCAGCAGTGAATATAAGACAGGGGAGTTCTTC.

The DNA for the CDR3 is TGTGCCACCAGCCGGGACAGCTATGGCTACACCTTC. Translation gives CATSRDSYGYTF. This chain links TRBV15 with TRBJ1-2; 7 nucleotides line up with TRBD1. Germline CDR1 and CDR2: LNHNV and YYDKDF (reference sequence). CDR3 length: 12 amino acids. Losses at the gene ends were 5 bases for V and 4 bases for J; bases not matched to a gene: 1.

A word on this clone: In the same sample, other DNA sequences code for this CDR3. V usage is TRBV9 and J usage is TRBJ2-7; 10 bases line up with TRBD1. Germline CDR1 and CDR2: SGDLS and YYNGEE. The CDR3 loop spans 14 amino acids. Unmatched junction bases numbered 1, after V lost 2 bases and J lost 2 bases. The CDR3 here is CASSVGTGAYEQYF. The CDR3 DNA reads TGTGCCAGCAGCGTTGGGACAGGGGCCTACGAGCAGTACTTC.

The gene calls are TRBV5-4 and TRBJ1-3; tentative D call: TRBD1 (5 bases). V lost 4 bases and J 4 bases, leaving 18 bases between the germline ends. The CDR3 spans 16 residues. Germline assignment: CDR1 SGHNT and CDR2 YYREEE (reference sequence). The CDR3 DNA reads TGTGCCAGCAGCCAACTTCAGGGATCTGGGGGAAACACCATATATTTT. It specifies CASSQLQGSGGNTIYF.

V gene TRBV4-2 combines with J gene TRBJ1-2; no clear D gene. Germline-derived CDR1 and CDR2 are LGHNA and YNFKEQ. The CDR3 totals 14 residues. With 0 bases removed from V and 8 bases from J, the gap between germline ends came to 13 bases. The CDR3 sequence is CASSQEEESWGYTF. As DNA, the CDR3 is TGTGCCAGCAGCCAAGAAGAGGAGTCTTGGGGCTACACCTTC.

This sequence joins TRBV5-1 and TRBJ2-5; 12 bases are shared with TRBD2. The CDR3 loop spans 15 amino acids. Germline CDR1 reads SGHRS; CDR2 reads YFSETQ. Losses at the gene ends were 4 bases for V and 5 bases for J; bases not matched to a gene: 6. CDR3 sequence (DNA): TGCGCCAGCAGCCCATGGCTAGCGGGAGGGGAGACCCAGTACTTC. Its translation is CASSPWLAGGETQYF.

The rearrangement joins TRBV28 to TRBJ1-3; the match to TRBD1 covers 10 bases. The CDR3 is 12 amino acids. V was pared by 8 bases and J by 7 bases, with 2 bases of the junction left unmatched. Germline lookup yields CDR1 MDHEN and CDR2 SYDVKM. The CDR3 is CASGTGENTIYF. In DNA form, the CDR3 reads TGTGCCAGCGGGACAGGGGAGAACACCATATATTTT.

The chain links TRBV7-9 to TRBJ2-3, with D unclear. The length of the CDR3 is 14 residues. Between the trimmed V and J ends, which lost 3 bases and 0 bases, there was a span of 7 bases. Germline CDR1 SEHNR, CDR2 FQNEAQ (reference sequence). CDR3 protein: CASSFGLSTDTQYF. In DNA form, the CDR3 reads TGTGCCAGCAGCTTTGGGCTTAGCACAGATACGCAGTATTTT.

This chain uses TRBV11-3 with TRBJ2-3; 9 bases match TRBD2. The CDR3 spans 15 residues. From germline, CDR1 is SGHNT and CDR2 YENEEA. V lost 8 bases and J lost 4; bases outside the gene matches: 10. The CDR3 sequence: CASAGGGGAADTQYF. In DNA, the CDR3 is TGTGCCAGCGCTGGAGGCGGGGGGGCGGCAGATACGCAGTATTTT.

The CDR3 loop reads CASRLAGLYEQYF. In nucleotides, the CDR3 is TGTGCCAGTCGCCTAGCGGGACTCTACGAGCAGTACTTC. The gene calls are TRBV2 and TRBJ2-7; TRBD2 agrees at 9 bases. The germline V gene encodes CDR1 SNHLY and CDR2 FYNNEI. The CDR3 runs to 13 residues. V was clipped by 9 bases and J by 3 bases; unmatched bases: 6.

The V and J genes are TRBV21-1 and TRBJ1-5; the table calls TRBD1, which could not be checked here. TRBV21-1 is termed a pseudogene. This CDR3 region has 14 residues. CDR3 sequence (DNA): TGTGCCAGCAGTCCTACAGGGCCCAATCAGCCCCAGCATTTT. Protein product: CASSPTGPNQPQHF.

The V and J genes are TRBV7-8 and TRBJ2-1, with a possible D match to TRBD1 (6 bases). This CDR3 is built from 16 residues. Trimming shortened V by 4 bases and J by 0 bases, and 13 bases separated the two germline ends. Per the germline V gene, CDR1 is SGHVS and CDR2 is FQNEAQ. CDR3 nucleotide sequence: TGTGCCAGCAGCTCCCGGACAGACCCCTCCTACAATGAGCAGTTCTTC. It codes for CASSSRTDPSYNEQFF. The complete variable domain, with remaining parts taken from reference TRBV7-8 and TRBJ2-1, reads GAGVSQSPRYKVAKRGQDVALRCDPISGHVSLFWYQQALGQGPEFLTYFQNEAQLDKSGLPSDRFFAERPEGSVSTLKIQRTQQEDSAVYLCASSSRTDPSYNEQFFGPGTRLTVL.

The CDR3 region is CASSQNPQRALPLYEQFF. CDR3 DNA: TGCGCCAGCAGTCAAAATCCACAGAGGGCCTTACCGTTGTATGAGCAGTTCTTC. This chain uses TRBV23-1 with TRBJ2-1; possible D gene TRBD2, 5 bases. TRBV23-1 carries the ORF label, with uncertain function. This CDR3 region has 18 residues. V was cut by 2 bases and J by 8 bases, with 25 bases left in between.

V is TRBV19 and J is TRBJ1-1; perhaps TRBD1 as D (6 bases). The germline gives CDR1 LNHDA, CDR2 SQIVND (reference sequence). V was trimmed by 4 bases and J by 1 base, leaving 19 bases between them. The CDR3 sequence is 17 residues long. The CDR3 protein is CASSRGPSKGENTEAFF. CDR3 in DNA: TGTGCCAGTAGTAGGGGGCCCTCTAAAGGGGAGAACACTGAAGCTTTCTTT.

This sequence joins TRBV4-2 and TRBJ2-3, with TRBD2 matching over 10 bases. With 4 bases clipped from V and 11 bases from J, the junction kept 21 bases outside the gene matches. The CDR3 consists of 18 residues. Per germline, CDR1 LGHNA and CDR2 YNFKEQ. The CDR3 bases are TGTGCCAGCAGCCCCGGGGGCCTTCTAGCGGGAGTGGATTTAGGGCAGTATTTT. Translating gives CASSPGGLLAGVDLGQYF.

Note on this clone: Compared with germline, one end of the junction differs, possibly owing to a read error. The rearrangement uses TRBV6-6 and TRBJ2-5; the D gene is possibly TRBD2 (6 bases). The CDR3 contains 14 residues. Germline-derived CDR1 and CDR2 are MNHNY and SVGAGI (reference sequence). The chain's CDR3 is CASGYSGAQETQYF. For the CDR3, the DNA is TGTGCCAGCGGTTACTCGGGAGCTCAAGAGACCCAGTACTTC.

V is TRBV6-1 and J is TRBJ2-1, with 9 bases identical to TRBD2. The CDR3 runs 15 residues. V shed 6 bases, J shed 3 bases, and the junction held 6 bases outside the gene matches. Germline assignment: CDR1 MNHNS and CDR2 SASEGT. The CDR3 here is CASRGGLAVYNEQFF. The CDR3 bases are TGTGCCAGCAGAGGGGGACTAGCCGTCTACAATGAGCAGTTCTTC.

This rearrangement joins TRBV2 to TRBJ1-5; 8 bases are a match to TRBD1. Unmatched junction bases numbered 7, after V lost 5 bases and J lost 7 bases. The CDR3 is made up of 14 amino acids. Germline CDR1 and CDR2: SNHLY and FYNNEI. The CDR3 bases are TGTGCCAGCAGTTCTTCAGGGGGCTGGCAGCCCCAGCATTTT. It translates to CASSSSGGWQPQHF.

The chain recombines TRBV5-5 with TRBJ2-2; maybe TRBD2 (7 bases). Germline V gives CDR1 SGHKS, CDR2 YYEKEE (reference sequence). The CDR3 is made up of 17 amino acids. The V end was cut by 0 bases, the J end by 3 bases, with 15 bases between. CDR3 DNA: TGTGCCAGCAGCTTGGCTAGGGGGGGTTTCTACACCGGGGAGCTGTTTTTT. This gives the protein CASSLARGGFYTGELFF. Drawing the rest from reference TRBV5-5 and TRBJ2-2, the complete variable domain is DAGVTQSPTHLIKTRGQQVTLRCSPISGHKSVSWYQQVLGQGPQFIFQYYEKEERGRGNFPDRFSARQFPNYSSELNVNALLLGDSALYLCASSLARGGFYTGELFFGEGSRLTVL.

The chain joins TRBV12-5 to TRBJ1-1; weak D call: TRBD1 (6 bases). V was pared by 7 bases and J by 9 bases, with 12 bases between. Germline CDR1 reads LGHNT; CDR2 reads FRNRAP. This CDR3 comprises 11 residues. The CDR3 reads CASASDRKAFF. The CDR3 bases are TGTGCTAGTGCTTCAGACAGGAAAGCTTTCTTT. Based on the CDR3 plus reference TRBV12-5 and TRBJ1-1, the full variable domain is DARVTQTPRHKVTEMGQEVTMRCQPILGHNTVFWYRQTMMQGLELLAYFRNRAPLDDSGMPKDRFSAEMPDATLATLKIQPSEPRDSAVYFCASASDRKAFFGQGTRLTVV.

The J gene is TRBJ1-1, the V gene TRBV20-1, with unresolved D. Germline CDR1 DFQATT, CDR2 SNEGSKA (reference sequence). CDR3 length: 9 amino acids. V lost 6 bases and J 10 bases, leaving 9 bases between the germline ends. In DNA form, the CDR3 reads TGCAGTGCGAGGCGGGGAGCTTTCTTT. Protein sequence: CSARRGAFF.

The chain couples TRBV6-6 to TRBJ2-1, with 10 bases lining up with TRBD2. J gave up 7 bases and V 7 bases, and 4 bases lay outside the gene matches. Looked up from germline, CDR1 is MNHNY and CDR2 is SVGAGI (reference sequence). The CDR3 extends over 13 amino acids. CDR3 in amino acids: CASTKAGGNEQFF. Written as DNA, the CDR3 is TGTGCCAGCACCAAAGCGGGAGGGAATGAGCAGTTCTTC.

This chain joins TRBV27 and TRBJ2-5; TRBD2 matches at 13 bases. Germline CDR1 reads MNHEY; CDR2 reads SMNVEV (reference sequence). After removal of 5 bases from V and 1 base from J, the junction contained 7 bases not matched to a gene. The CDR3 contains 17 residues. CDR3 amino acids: CASSLTRTSGSQETQYF. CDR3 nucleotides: TGTGCCAGCAGTCTCACTCGGACTAGCGGGAGCCAAGAGACCCAGTACTTC.

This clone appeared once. The DNA of the CDR3 is TGCGCCAGCAGCTTAGGGACAGGGAATGGATCACCCCTCCACTTT. It specifies CASSLGTGNGSPLHF. The V gene is TRBV5-1, the J gene TRBJ1-6; TRBD1 agrees at 9 bases. CDR3 length equals 15 residues. Losses at the gene ends were 2 bases for V and 10 bases for J; bases not matched to a gene: 7. Germline CDR1 is SGHRS and CDR2 is YFSETQ.